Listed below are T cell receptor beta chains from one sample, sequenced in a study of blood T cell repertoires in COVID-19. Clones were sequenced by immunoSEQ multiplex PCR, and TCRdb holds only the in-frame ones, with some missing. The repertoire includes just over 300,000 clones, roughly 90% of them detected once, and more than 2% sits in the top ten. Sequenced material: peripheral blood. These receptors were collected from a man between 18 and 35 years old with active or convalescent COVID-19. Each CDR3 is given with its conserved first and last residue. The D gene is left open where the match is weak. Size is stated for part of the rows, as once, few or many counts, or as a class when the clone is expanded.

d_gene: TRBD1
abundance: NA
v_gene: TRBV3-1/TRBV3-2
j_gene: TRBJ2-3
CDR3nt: TGTGCCAGCAGCCCCTCGTTGGGACAGCAAAACACAGATACGCAGTATTTT
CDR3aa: CASSPSLGQQNTDTQYF

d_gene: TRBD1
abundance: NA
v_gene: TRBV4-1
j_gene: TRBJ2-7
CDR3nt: TGCGCCAGCAGCCAAGAATCGACAGGGGGCTACGAGCAGTACTTC
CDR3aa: CASSQESTGGYEQYF

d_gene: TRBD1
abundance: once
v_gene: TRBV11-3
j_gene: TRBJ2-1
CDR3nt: TGTGCCAGCAGCTTCGGTGTAGGGGGCGCGTTTAATGAGCAGTTCTTC
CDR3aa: CASSFGVGGAFNEQFF

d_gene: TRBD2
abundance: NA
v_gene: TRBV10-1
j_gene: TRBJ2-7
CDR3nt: TGCGCCAGCAGTAGTAGCGGGGGTTTAAACGAGCAGTACTTC
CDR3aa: CASSSSGGLNEQYF

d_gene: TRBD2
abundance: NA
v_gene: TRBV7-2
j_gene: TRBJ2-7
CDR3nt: TGTGCCAGCAGCTTCGCGGGGGGCGGCCTCTACGAGCAGTACTTC
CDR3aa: CASSFAGGGLYEQYF

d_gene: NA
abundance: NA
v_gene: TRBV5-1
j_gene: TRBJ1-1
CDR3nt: TGCGCCAGCAGCTTGCCAGGGGTGTACACTGAAGCTTTCTTT
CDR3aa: CASSLPGVYTEAFF

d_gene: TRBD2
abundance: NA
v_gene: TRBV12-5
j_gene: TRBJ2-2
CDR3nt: TGTGCTAGTGGTTGGACTAGCGAGCCCGGGGAGCTGTTTTTT
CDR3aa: CASGWTSEPGELFF

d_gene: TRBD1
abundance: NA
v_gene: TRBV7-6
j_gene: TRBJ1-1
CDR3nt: TGTGCCAGCAGCTTGCGACAGGGGTTCGGTGGCACTGAAGCTTTCTTT
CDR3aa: CASSLRQGFGGTEAFF

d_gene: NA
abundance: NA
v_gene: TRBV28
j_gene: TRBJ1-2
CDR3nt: TGTGCCAGCAGTTTACAGGGAAAGGGCTACACCTTC
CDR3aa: CASSLQGKGYTF

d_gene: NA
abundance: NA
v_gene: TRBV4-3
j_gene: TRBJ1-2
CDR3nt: TGCGCCAGCAGCCAAGATGGAGTGAAGGGAGATGGCTACACCTTC
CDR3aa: CASSQDGVKGDGYTF

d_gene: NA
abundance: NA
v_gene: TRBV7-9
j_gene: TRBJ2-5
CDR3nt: TGTGCCAGCAGCTTGATGTCGGCAGGGGGGGAGACCCAGTACTTC
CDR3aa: CASSLMSAGGETQYF

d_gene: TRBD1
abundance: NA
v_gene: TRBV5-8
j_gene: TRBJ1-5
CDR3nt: TGTGCCAGCAGCTTAGACAGGGGGCGCGGCAATCAGCCCCAGCATTTT
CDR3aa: CASSLDRGRGNQPQHF

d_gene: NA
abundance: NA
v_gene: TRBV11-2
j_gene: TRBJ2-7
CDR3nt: TGTGCCAGCAGCTTAGATAGAACAGGGTTTGACTTC
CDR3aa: CASSLDRTGFDF

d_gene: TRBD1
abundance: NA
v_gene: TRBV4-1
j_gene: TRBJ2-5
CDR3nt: TGCGCCAGCAGCCAAGATCAGGGACAGGGGAGTAAAGAGACCCAGTACTTC
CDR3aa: CASSQDQGQGSKETQYF

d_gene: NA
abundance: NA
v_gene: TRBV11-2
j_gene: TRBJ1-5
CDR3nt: TGTGCCAGCAGCTTAGATCACAGCCTCAATCAGCCCCAGCATTTT
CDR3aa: CASSLDHSLNQPQHF

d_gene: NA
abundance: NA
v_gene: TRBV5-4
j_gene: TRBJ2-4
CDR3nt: TGTGCCAGCAGCCCCACCAGGGAAAGGGGCATTCAGTACTTC
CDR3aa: CASSPTRERGIQYF

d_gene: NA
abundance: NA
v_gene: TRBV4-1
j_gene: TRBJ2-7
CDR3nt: TGCGCCAGCAGCCAAGTATTCCCCCGGTACGAGCAGTACTTC
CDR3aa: CASSQVFPRYEQYF

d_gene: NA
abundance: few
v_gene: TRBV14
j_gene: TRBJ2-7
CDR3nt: TGTGCCAGCAGCCAACAAGGGAGAGGTTACGAGCAGTACTTC
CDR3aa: CASSQQGRGYEQYF

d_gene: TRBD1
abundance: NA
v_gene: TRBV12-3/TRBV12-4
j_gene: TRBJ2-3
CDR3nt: TGTGCCAGCTCTTTAGGGGGCGCGGATACGCAGTATTTT
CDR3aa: CASSLGGADTQYF

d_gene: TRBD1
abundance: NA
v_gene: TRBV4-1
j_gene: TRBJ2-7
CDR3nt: TGCGCCAGCAGCCAAGCGATGGGGGACAGGGTCCCCTACGAGCAGTACTTC
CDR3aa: CASSQAMGDRVPYEQYF

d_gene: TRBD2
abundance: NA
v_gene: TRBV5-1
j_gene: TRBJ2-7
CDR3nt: TGCGCCAGCAGCCAACTAGCGGAGAGCTCCTACGAGCAGTACTTC
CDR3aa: CASSQLAESSYEQYF

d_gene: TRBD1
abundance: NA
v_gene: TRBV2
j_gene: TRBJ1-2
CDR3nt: TGTGCCAGCAGTCTTTTGGGACAGATGAACTATGGCTACACCTTC
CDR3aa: CASSLLGQMNYGYTF

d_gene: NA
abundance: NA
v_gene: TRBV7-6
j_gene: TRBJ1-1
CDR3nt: TGTGCCAGCAGCCCTGAAGCGGACAGACACACTGAAGCTTTCTTT
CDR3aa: CASSPEADRHTEAFF

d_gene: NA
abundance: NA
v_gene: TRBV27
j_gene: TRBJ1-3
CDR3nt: TGTGCCAGCAGTTTAAGGCAGGGCCTCTCTGGAAACACCATATATTTT
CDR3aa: CASSLRQGLSGNTIYF

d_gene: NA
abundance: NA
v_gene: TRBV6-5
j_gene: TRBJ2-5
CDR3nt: TGTGCCAGCAGTTTAGGGGGGACCCAGTACTTC
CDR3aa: CASSLGGTQYF

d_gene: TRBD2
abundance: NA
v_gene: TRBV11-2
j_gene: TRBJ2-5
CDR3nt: TGTGCCAGCAGCTTAAAGGCGGGAGGAGTGACCCAGTACTTC
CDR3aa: CASSLKAGGVTQYF

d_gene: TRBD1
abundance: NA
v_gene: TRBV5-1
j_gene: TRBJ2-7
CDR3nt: TGCGCCAGCAGCTGGACAGGGGTCGACGAGCAGTACTTC
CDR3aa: CASSWTGVDEQYF

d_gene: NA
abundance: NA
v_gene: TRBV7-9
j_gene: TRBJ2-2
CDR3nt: TGTGCCAGCAGCTACGCCTACGGGAATCCGGACACCGGGGAGCTGTTTTTT
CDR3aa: CASSYAYGNPDTGELFF

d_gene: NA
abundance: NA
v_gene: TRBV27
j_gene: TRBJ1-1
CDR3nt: TGTGCCAGCACGTCACAGGGGAACACTGAAGCTTTCTTT
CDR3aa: CASTSQGNTEAFF